Presented here are 10 T cell receptor beta chains from one specimen sequenced in a study of T cell changes during pregnancy in multiple sclerosis (dated by TCRdb to the late 2010s). To prepare the library, the immunoSEQ multiplex PCR assay was applied. As stored in TCRdb, this immuneACCESS dataset retains in-frame rearrangements with V and J assigned. A fraction of the clones does not appear; measured against another copy, unresolved V genes explain less than half of the discrepancy, and the remainder lacks a known reason. The sample table holds some 74,000 clones, of which 85% to 95% were seen once. The ten largest clones take up about 2.2% of the sample. The sample was peripheral blood, taken before pregnancy. All receptors derive from a female donor with multiple sclerosis, enrolled in a pregnancy study.

V gene TRBV10-3 combines with J gene TRBJ2-7; 12 positions match TRBD2. This CDR3 has 15 residues. V lost 3 bases to trimming and J lost 7 bases; unmatched junction nucleotides: 7. The V gene's germline CDR1 is ENHRY and CDR2 SYGVKD. The CDR3 is CAISDGTSGLGEQYF. The CDR3 DNA reads as TGTGCCATCAGTGACGGGACTAGCGGGCTCGGGGAGCAGTACTTC.

Only one count was recorded for this clone. The chain combines TRBV7-9 with TRBJ2-3, with D tentatively TRBD1 (6 bases). V was shortened by 6 bases and J by 3 bases, with 25 bases between the two germline ends. This CDR3 has 18 residues. Germline V gene lookup returns CDR1 SEHNR and CDR2 FQNEAQ (reference sequence). CDR3 protein: CASRDTGTQGHLTDTQYF. The CDR3 DNA is TGTGCCAGCAGAGATACAGGGACCCAAGGACACCTAACAGATACGCAGTATTTT.

The chain carries TRBV27 and TRBJ2-7; 8 bases align to TRBD2. Germline V gene lookup returns CDR1 MNHEY and CDR2 SMNVEV (reference sequence). The CDR3 is 15 residues long. V lost 3 bases to trimming and J lost 0 bases; unmatched junction nucleotides: 4. CDR3 DNA sequence: TGTGCCAGCAGTTTGCGGGGGGAAAGCTCCTACGAGCAGTACTTC. Its translation: CASSLRGESSYEQYF.

The chain uses TRBV6-6 and TRBJ1-1, with 7 bases identical to TRBD1. Germline V gives CDR1 MNHNY, CDR2 SVGAGI (reference sequence). This CDR3 spans 15 amino acids. V lost 0 bases, J lost 5 bases, and 6 bases stayed unmatched. The chain's CDR3 is CASSYSRGLRTEAFF. The CDR3 nucleotides read TGTGCCAGCAGTTACTCGAGGGGGCTGAGGACTGAAGCTTTCTTT.

The J gene is TRBJ2-5, the V gene TRBV28; 7 bases agree with TRBD2. This CDR3 comprises 14 residues. Looked up from germline, CDR1 is MDHEN and CDR2 is SYDVKM. The V gene end was trimmed by 4 bases and the J gene end by 5 bases; junction bases not matched to a gene: 7. The CDR3: CASSSGGLRETQYF. CDR3 coding DNA: TGTGCCAGCAGTTCGGGGGGACTCAGGGAGACCCAGTACTTC.

This clone is medium-sized in the sample. The rearrangement uses TRBV19 and TRBJ1-1; D ambiguous. This CDR3 region has 14 residues. V gave up 3 bases and J gave up 0 bases, with 8 bases separating them. Germline CDR1 and CDR2: LNHDA and SQIVND (reference sequence). CDR3 protein: CASSIPQMNTEAFF. The CDR3 region has the DNA TGTGCCAGTAGTATCCCCCAAATGAACACTGAAGCTTTCTTT.

This chain uses TRBV15 with TRBJ2-7, with a weak D call TRBD1 (6 bases). The CDR3 loop spans 13 amino acids. The germline V and J ends were trimmed by 5 bases and 4 bases, with 12 bases remaining between them. Germline assignment: CDR1 LNHNV and CDR2 YYDKDF (reference sequence). In nucleotides, the CDR3 is TGTGCCACCAGCCATGGACAGTCTTACGAGCAGTACTTC. It yields the protein CATSHGQSYEQYF.

CDR3 residues: CASSPRTSGISYEQYF. The CDR3 nucleotides are TGTGCCAGCAGCCCGCGGACTAGCGGGATCTCCTACGAGCAGTACTTC. The chain has TRBV5-4 and TRBJ2-7, with TRBD2 identical over 12 bases. V trimming: 4 bases; J trimming: 0 bases; junction bases outside the gene matches: 5. In germline, CDR1 is SGHNT, CDR2 YYREEE (reference sequence). The CDR3 extends over 16 amino acids.

The chain uses TRBV20-1 and TRBJ2-3, with 7 bases identical to TRBD1. J lost 11 bases, V lost 5 bases, and 7 bases had no gene match. The CDR3 is 11 residues long. Germline CDR1 is DFQATT and CDR2 is SNEGSKA (reference sequence). The CDR3 is CSAQLQGLQYF. Written as DNA, the CDR3 is TGCAGTGCTCAACTACAGGGGCTGCAGTATTTT.

The chain combines TRBV2 with TRBJ2-1; a weak D match, TRBD2 (6 bases). V was pared by 4 bases and J by 5 bases, with 15 bases between. The length of the CDR3 is 15 residues. CDR1 SNHLY and CDR2 FYNNEI come from the germline V gene. DNA of the CDR3: TGTGCCAGCAGTGCGCTCGGGAGTTTAAACAATGAGCAGTTCTTC. The encoded protein is CASSALGSLNNEQFF. Full variable domain (missing parts from reference TRBV2 and TRBJ2-1): EPEVTQTPSHQVTQMGQEVILRCVPISNHLYFYWYRQILGQKVEFLVSFYNNEISEKSEIFDDQFSVERPDGSNFTLKIRSTKLEDSAMYFCASSALGSLNNEQFFGPGTRLTVL.